This paragraph reports one TCR beta chain. Generated by immunoSEQ multiplex PCR, the TCRdb table keeps only in-frame clones and is missing some. The sample gives approximately 85,000 clones, roughly nine tenths of which show up once; about 2.5% is in the top ten. The record originates from a study of blood T cell repertoires in COVID-19. In the study overall: Acute-phase and convalescent COVID-19 samples originated in the United States, Italy and Spain.

This CDR3 is built from 15 residues. Germline CDR1 reads MNHEY; CDR2 reads SVGEGT. V shed 6 bases and J shed 3 bases, with 18 bases lying between them. The V call is TRBV6-2 or TRBV6-3, the J call TRBJ2-7; possible D gene TRBD1, 6 bases. Sequenced: peripheral blood. The clonotype was recovered from a man over 45 with acute or convalescent COVID-19. The CDR3: CASSPSRTADYEQYV. The CDR3 DNA reads as TGTGCCAGCAGCCCCTCTAGGACAGCAGACTACGAGCAGTACGTC.